The next 29 T cell receptor beta chains were all read from a single sample in a study of cytotoxic CD8 clonotypes in ibrutinib-treated CLL. Using immunoSEQ multiplex PCR, the repertoire was profiled, and TCRdb retains in-frame clones only, with some absent. This sample yields roughly 51,000 clones, of which around half are seen a single time; approximately 30% belongs to the top ten. Sequences were derived from PBMCs, sampled after 12 months of ibrutinib treatment. These receptors came from a human donor with chronic lymphocytic leukemia.

The CDR3 sequence is CASSRVQAGSYEQYF. In nucleotides, the CDR3 is TGTGCCAGCTCCAGGGTGCAGGCGGGCTCCTACGAGCAGTACTTC. This chain uses TRBV18 with TRBJ2-7; D assignment may be TRBD1 or TRBD2 (5 bases each). V was pared by 6 bases and J by 0 bases, with 15 bases between. Germline V lookup: CDR1 KGHSH, CDR2 LQKENI. There are 15 residues in the CDR3.

V and J are TRBV11-2 and TRBJ2-1; TRBD2 matches 16 bases. CDR3 length: 18 residues. Trimming removed 1 base from V and 5 bases from J; junction bases left unmatched: 5. Germline values: CDR1 SGHAT, CDR2 FQNNGV. CDR3 amino acids: CASSLAGLAGGLDNEQFF. CDR3 sequence (DNA): TGTGCCAGCAGCTTAGCGGGACTAGCGGGAGGGCTTGACAATGAGCAGTTCTTC. Variable domain in full (rest from reference TRBV11-2 and TRBJ2-1): EAGVAQSPRYKIIEKRQSVAFWCNPISGHATLYWYQQILGQGPKLLIQFQNNGVVDDSQLPKDRFSAERLKGVDSTLKIQPAKLEDSAVYLCASSLAGLAGGLDNEQFFGPGTRLTVL.

This sequence joins TRBV4-1 and TRBJ2-4; 10 bases align to TRBD2. Germline-derived CDR1 and CDR2 are MGHRA and YSYEKL. V lost 3 bases and J lost 1; bases outside the gene matches: 6. The CDR3 sequence is 17 residues long. The CDR3 loop reads CASSQPTSGKAKNIQYF. In DNA, the CDR3 is TGCGCCAGCAGCCAGCCTACTAGCGGGAAGGCCAAAAACATTCAGTACTTC.

This chain connects TRBV5-4 to TRBJ1-4; a weak D match, TRBD1 (5 bases). V was cut by 3 bases and J by 1 base, with 10 bases left in between. The CDR3 spans 15 residues. CDR1 is SGHNT, CDR2 YYREEE, per germline (reference sequence). The CDR3 protein is CASSSGRGTNEKLFF. The CDR3 bases are TGTGCCAGCAGCTCGGGAAGGGGAACTAATGAAAAACTGTTTTTT.

This clone has more than one count but fewer than ten. The V gene is TRBV10-3, the J gene TRBJ1-3; D ambiguous. The germline gives CDR1 ENHRY, CDR2 SYGVKD. Trimming left V 3 bases short and J 0 bases short, with 6 bases between. The CDR3 is made up of 14 amino acids. CDR3 protein: CAISDGSSGNTIYF. In nucleotides, the CDR3 is TGTGCCATCAGTGACGGGTCCTCTGGAAACACCATATATTTT.

V usage is TRBV4-1 and J usage is TRBJ1-2; no clear D gene. Trimming left V 0 bases short and J 6 bases short, with 8 bases between. The length of the CDR3 is 13 residues. The germline V gene encodes CDR1 MGHRA and CDR2 YSYEKL. The CDR3 reads CASSQDGVNGYTF. CDR3 nucleotide sequence: TGCGCCAGCAGCCAAGATGGGGTCAATGGCTACACCTTC.

The chain employs TRBV28 and TRBJ2-1, with 7 nucleotides matching TRBD2. Germline CDR1 is MDHEN and CDR2 is SYDVKM. The CDR3 runs 16 residues. V was clipped by 5 bases and J by 0 bases; unmatched bases: 7. In DNA form, the CDR3 reads TGTGCCAGCAGTACGGCTAGCGGAAGCTCCTACAATGAGCAGTTCTTC. This sequence encodes CASSTASGSSYNEQFF.

This clone was seen only a few times. The gene calls are TRBV7-3 and TRBJ2-1, with 7 nucleotides matching TRBD1. V dropped 2 bases and J dropped 6; count of bases not matched to a gene: 7. Germline V lookup: CDR1 SGHTA, CDR2 FQGTGA. This CDR3 spans 15 amino acids. The CDR3 DNA sequence: TGTGCCAGCAGCTTAGGTACAGGGGTTTCCAATGAGCAGTTCTTC. Amino acid sequence: CASSLGTGVSNEQFF. Looking up the rest from reference TRBV7-3 and TRBJ2-1 gives the full variable domain: GAGVSQTPSNKVTEKGKYVELRCDPISGHTALYWYRQSLGQGPEFLIYFQGTGAADDSGLPNDRFFAVRPEGSVSTLKIQRTERGDSAVYLCASSLGTGVSNEQFFGPGTRLTVL.

The rearrangement links TRBV14 to TRBJ2-7; unclear D gene. Germline-derived CDR1 and CDR2 are SGHDN and FVKESK. V shed 5 bases and J shed 2 bases, with 13 bases lying between them. The CDR3 runs to 14 residues. The CDR3 DNA follows: TGTGCCAGCAGCAAAAGGGCAGGAGCCTACGAGCAGTACTTC. Protein: CASSKRAGAYEQYF.

This chain joins TRBV28 and TRBJ1-2; 10 bases fit TRBD1. This CDR3 is built from 15 residues. Germline V gives CDR1 MDHEN, CDR2 SYDVKM. The V gene end was trimmed by 0 bases and the J gene end by 6 bases; junction bases not matched to a gene: 4. DNA of the CDR3: TGTGCCAGCAGTTTATGGGGACAGGGGATTGATGGCTACACCTTC. It yields the protein CASSLWGQGIDGYTF.

CDR3 DNA sequence: TGTGCCAGCAGCTTAGATCAAGCATCCCCCTATGGCTACACCTTC. It encodes CASSLDQASPYGYTF. The J gene is TRBJ1-2, the V gene TRBV11-1; D is unresolved. CDR3 size: 15 residues. V was cut by 1 base and J by 4 bases, with 13 bases left in between. CDR1 SGHAT and CDR2 FQDESV come from the germline V gene (reference sequence).

The chain recombines TRBV7-4 with TRBJ1-2; no definite D call. Germline CDR1 SGHVT, CDR2 SQSDAQ. This CDR3 has 16 amino acids. The germline V and J ends were trimmed by 5 bases and 8 bases, with 24 bases remaining between them. The CDR3 protein is CASSPSSSHRVMGYTF. The DNA for the CDR3 is TGTGCCAGCAGCCCCAGCAGTAGCCATCGGGTTATGGGCTACACCTTC.

The J gene is TRBJ2-1, the V gene TRBV5-1; the D gene is possibly TRBD2 (6 bases). The CDR3 runs 13 residues. The germline V and J ends were trimmed by 5 bases and 4 bases, with 10 bases remaining between them. Germline loops: CDR1 SGHRS, CDR2 YFSETQ. The CDR3 DNA reads as TGCGCCAGCAGAACTAGCTTATACAATGAGCAGTTCTTC. Encoded protein: CASRTSLYNEQFF.

This clone was detected once. The J gene is TRBJ2-2, the V gene TRBV21-1; no check of the table's D call, TRBD2, against the DNA was made. TRBV21-1 is designated a pseudogene. The CDR3 loop spans 21 amino acids. In DNA, the CDR3 is TGTGCCAGCATTACAACTTTCTCCGGGACTAGCGGGAGGAGGTACACCGGGGAGCTGTTTTTT. Residues: CASITTFSGTSGRRYTGELFF.

This clone has only a few counts. CDR3 bases: TGTGCCAGCAACCAGGGGACAGCAGATACGCAGTATTTT. Its protein is CASNQGTADTQYF. The chain combines TRBV18 with TRBJ2-3; 7 nucleotides align to TRBD1. The ends lost 8 bases at V and 4 bases at J; junction bases unmatched: 6. The V gene's germline CDR1 is KGHSH and CDR2 LQKENI. CDR3 length: 13 amino acids.

The rearrangement links TRBV5-1 to TRBJ2-1; 11 bases agree with TRBD2. J gave up 1 base and V 6 bases, and 6 bases lay outside the gene matches. Germline values: CDR1 SGHRS, CDR2 YFSETQ. The CDR3 runs to 16 residues. The DNA for the CDR3 is TGCGCCAGCACCCAGACTAGCGGGACTTCCTACAATGAGCAGTTCTTC. This encodes CASTQTSGTSYNEQFF.

V and J are TRBV10-3 and TRBJ2-7, with D hard to call. V was shortened by 5 bases and J by 1 base, with 9 bases between the two germline ends. Germline V gives CDR1 ENHRY, CDR2 SYGVKD. This CDR3 is built from 13 residues. This CDR3 reads CAISPDQSYEQYF. CDR3 DNA sequence: TGTGCCATCAGTCCGGACCAATCCTACGAGCAGTACTTC.

The chain uses TRBV30 and TRBJ1-2; 12 bases are a match to TRBD1. J lost 7 bases, V lost 2 bases, and 5 bases had no gene match. CDR3 length equals 14 residues. The V gene's germline CDR1 is GTSNPN and CDR2 SVGIG (reference sequence). Here the CDR3 reads CAWSPGQGAGGYTF. CDR3 bases: TGTGCCTGGAGTCCGGGACAGGGGGCTGGTGGCTACACCTTC.

This clone appeared a few times. The chain is built from TRBV7-2 and TRBJ2-5; 9 bases line up with TRBD1. J lost 5 bases, V lost 1 base, and 5 bases had no gene match. Germline values: CDR1 SGHTA, CDR2 FQGNSA. The CDR3 loop spans 15 amino acids. The CDR3 sequence: CASSLGGTGHETQYF. The DNA of the CDR3 is TGTGCCAGCAGCTTAGGAGGGACAGGGCACGAGACCCAGTACTTC.

The V and J genes are TRBV5-4 and TRBJ1-2; D ambiguous. Germline V gene data show CDR1 as SGHNT and CDR2 as YYREEE (reference sequence). The germline V and J ends were trimmed by 3 bases and 2 bases, with 14 bases remaining between them. This CDR3 is built from 15 residues. The chain's CDR3 is CASSSRGVANYGYTF. CDR3 nucleotides: TGTGCCAGCAGCTCCCGAGGCGTGGCCAACTATGGCTACACCTTC.

This chain joins TRBV7-8 and TRBJ2-7; maybe TRBD2 (6 bases). This CDR3 is 20 amino acids long. The V gene lost 6 bases and the J gene lost 0 bases, with 30 bases spanning the gap. The germline V gene has CDR1 SGHVS and CDR2 FQNEAQ. As DNA, the CDR3 is TGTGCCAGCAGGAACCCCTCAAAGGCGGGGCGATGGGATAGCTCCTACGAGCAGTACTTC. It is translated as CASRNPSKAGRWDSSYEQYF.

CDR3 loop: CASSIALSGTPHEAFF. CDR3 DNA sequence: TGTGCCAGTAGTATAGCTTTGTCAGGTACACCCCATGAAGCTTTCTTT. The chain recombines TRBV19 with TRBJ1-1; D not certain. Trimming removed 1 base at V and 7 bases at J, with 19 bases between. Germline-derived CDR1 and CDR2 are LNHDA and SQIVND (reference sequence). This CDR3 region has 16 residues.

The genes are TRBV7-6 and TRBJ2-1, with TRBD1 matching 8 bases. The junction had 6 bases not matched to a gene; V was cut back by 0 bases and J by 2 bases. Germline assignment: CDR1 SGHVS and CDR2 FNYEAQ. The CDR3 spans 17 residues. CDR3 in amino acids: CASSLARTGRTYNEQFF. The DNA for the CDR3 is TGTGCCAGCAGCTTAGCGCGGACAGGGAGGACCTACAATGAGCAGTTCTTC. Based on the CDR3 plus reference TRBV7-6 and TRBJ2-1, the full variable domain is GAGVSQSPRYKVTKRGQDVALRCDPISGHVSLYWYRQALGQGPEFLTYFNYEAQQDKSGLPNDRFSAERPEGSISTLTIQRTEQRDSAMYRCASSLARTGRTYNEQFFGPGTRLTVL.

The chain has TRBV2 and TRBJ2-2; 8 bases map to TRBD1. Germline-derived CDR1 and CDR2 are SNHLY and FYNNEI. The CDR3 is 16 residues long. The junction had 10 bases not matched to a gene; V was cut back by 6 bases and J by 4 bases. The CDR3 region is CASRLGQGPGTGELFF. In DNA, the CDR3 is TGTGCCAGCAGACTAGGACAGGGACCTGGCACCGGGGAGCTGTTTTTT.

V usage is TRBV6-1 and J usage is TRBJ2-1; the D gene is possibly TRBD1 (5 bases). This CDR3 comprises 14 residues. Germline CDR1 reads MNHNS; CDR2 reads SASEGT. V lost 6 bases and J 5 bases, leaving 14 bases between the germline ends. CDR3 coding DNA: TGTGCCAGCAGCCTGACATGGGGCCACAATGAGCAGTTCTTC. Amino acid sequence: CASSLTWGHNEQFF.

The chain couples TRBV20-1 to TRBJ1-1; D gene unclear. CDR3 length: 11 residues. CDR1 and CDR2 (germline): DFQATT, SNEGSKA (reference sequence). V lost 5 bases and J 4 bases, leaving 8 bases between the germline ends. The chain's CDR3 is CSAARGTEAFF. DNA of the CDR3: TGCAGTGCTGCCCGGGGCACTGAAGCTTTCTTT.

This clone was counted only a few times. The chain recombines TRBV28 with TRBJ1-2; tentatively, D is TRBD1 (6 bases). The V gene's germline CDR1 is MDHEN and CDR2 SYDVKM. The CDR3 length is 15 residues. Trimming left V 5 bases short and J 1 base short, with 14 bases between. CDR3 nucleotides: TGTGCCAGCAGTGGAGCAGGGGACAATAACTATGGCTACACCTTC. It yields the protein CASSGAGDNNYGYTF.

The chain combines TRBV11-2 with TRBJ2-2; the match to TRBD2 covers 7 bases. Germline trimming cut 4 bases from V and 4 bases from J; bases unmatched to any gene: 9. The CDR3 has 16 amino acids. Germline-derived CDR1 and CDR2 are SGHAT and FQNNGV. Here the CDR3 reads CASSSPGGATTGELFF. DNA for the CDR3: TGTGCCAGCAGCTCCCCGGGGGGAGCGACCACCGGGGAGCTGTTTTTT.

The chain links TRBV11-1 to TRBJ2-2; no firm D call. The V gene lost 1 base and the J gene lost 6 bases, with 3 bases spanning the gap. Germline V lookup: CDR1 SGHAT, CDR2 FQDESV (reference sequence). This CDR3 is built from 12 residues. The CDR3 nucleotides read TGTGCCAGCAGCTTAGGGGCCGGGGAGCTGTTTTTT. Its protein is CASSLGAGELFF.